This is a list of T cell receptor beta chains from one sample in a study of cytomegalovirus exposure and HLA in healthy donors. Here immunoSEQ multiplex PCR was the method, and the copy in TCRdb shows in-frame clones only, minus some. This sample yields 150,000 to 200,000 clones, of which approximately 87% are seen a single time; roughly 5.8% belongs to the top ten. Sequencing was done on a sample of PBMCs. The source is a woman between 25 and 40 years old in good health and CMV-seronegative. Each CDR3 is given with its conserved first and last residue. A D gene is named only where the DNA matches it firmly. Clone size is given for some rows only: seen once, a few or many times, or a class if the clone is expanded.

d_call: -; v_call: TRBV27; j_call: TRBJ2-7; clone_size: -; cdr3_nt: TGTGCCAGCAGTCCCAATGTCGGGCAGGACGAGCAGTACTTC; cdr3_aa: CASSPNVGQDEQYF
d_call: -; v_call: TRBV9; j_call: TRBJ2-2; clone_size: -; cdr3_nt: TGTGCCAGCAGAGGGGCTAGTACGCCAAACACCGGGGAGCTGTTTTTT; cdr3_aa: CASRGASTPNTGELFF
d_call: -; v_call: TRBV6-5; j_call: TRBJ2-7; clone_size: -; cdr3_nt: TGTGCCAGCAGTTACGTTCCATATAGAACCTACGAGCAGTACTTC; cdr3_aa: CASSYVPYRTYEQYF
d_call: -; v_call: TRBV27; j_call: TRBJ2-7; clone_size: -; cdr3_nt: TGTGCCAGCAGTTTAGCGGACCGGAACGAGCAGTACTTC; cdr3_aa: CASSLADRNEQYF
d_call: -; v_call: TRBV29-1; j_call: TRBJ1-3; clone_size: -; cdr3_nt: TGCAGCGTTAAGACTTCTGGAAACACCATATATTTT; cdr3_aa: CSVKTSGNTIYF
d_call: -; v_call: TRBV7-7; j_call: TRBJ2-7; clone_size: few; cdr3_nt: TGTGCTAGCAGCCCGGGCGGGGGCCCTACCTACGAGCAGTACTTC; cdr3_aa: CASSPGGGPTYEQYF
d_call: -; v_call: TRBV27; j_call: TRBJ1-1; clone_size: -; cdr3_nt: TGTGCCACTTCCCGGGGCACTGAAGCTTTCTTT; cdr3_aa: CATSRGTEAFF
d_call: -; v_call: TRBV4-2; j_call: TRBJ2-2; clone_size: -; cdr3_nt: TGTGCCAGCAGCCAACTTAAGGGGTACACCGGGGAGCTGTTTTTT; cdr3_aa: CASSQLKGYTGELFF
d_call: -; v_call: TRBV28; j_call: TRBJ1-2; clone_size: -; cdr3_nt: TGTGCCAGCAGTCCAGCAGGCTACTATGGCTACACCTTC; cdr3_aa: CASSPAGYYGYTF
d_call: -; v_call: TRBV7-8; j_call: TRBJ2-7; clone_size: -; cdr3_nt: TGTGCCAGCAGCTTAATCCGATCCTACGAGCAGTACTTC; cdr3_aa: CASSLIRSYEQYF
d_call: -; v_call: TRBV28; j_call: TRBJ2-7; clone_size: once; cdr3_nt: TGTGCCAGCAGTTTATGGGGCTTGGGAATCGGGTACGAGCAGTACTTC; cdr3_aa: CASSLWGLGIGYEQYF
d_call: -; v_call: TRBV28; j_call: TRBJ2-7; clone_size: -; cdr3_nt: TGTGCCAGCACCCGGGGCAGAGGGTTCGACTACGAGCAGTACTTC; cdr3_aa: CASTRGRGFDYEQYF
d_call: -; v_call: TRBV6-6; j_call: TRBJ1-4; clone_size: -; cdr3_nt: TGTGCCAGCAAGAAACCGGGGAATGAAAAACTGTTTTTT; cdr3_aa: CASKKPGNEKLFF
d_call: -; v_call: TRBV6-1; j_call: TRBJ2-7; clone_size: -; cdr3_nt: TGTGCCAGCAGTGAGGGACGTTACGGCTACGAGCAGTACTTC; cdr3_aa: CASSEGRYGYEQYF
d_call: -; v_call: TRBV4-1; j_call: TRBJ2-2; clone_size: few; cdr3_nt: TGCGCCAGCAGCCAAGACTACAGCGCGAACACCGGGGAGCTGTTTTTT; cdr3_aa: CASSQDYSANTGELFF
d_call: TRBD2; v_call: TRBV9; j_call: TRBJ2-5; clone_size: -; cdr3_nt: TGTGCCAGCAGCGTAGCGGTGGGGGGGTTGGAGACCCAGTACTTC; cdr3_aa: CASSVAVGGLETQYF